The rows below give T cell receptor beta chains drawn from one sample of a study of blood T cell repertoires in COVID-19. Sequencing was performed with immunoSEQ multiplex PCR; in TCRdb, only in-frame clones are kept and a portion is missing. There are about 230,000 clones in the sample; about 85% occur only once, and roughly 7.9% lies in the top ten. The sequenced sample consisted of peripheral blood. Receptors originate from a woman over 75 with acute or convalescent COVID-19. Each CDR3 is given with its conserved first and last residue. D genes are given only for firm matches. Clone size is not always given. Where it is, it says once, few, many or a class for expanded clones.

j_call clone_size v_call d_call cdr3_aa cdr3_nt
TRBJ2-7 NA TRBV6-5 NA CASSSKGRYEQYF TGTGCCAGCAGTTCGAAGGGGCGGTACGAGCAGTACTTC
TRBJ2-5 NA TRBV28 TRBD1 CASSSPGTGVETQYF TGTGCCAGCAGTTCCCCCGGGACAGGGGTGGAGACCCAGTACTTC
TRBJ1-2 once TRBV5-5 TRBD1 CASSHRDSYGYTF TGTGCCAGCAGCCACCGGGACAGCTATGGCTACACCTTC
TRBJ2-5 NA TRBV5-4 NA CASSSQLRGSGETQYF TGTGCCAGCAGCTCGCAGCTGAGAGGGAGCGGTGAGACCCAGTACTTC
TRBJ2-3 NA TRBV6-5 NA CASRPGTRPDTQYF TGTGCCAGCAGGCCCGGGACTCGCCCCGATACGCAGTATTTT
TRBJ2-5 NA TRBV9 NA CASSVTGKETQYF TGTGCCAGCAGCGTTACAGGGAAGGAGACCCAGTACTTC
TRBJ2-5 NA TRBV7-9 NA CASSLESWRTAQETQYF TGTGCCAGCAGCTTAGAGAGTTGGCGGACAGCACAAGAGACCCAGTACTTC
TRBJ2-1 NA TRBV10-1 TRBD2 CASSEGLLAGGPNEQFF TGCGCCAGCAGTGAGGGTCTCCTAGCGGGAGGACCGAATGAGCAGTTCTTC
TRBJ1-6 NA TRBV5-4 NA CASSSGFNSPLHF TGTGCCAGCAGCTCGGGGTTTAATTCACCCCTCCACTTT
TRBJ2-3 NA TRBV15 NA CATSRERGGSQRDTQYF TGTGCCACCAGCAGAGAGCGAGGTGGTTCTCAGCGCGATACGCAGTATTTT
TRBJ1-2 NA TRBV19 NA CASSRTSIYGYTF TGTGCCAGTAGTAGAACAAGTATCTATGGCTACACCTTC
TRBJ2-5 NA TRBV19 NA CASRPERHQETQYF TGTGCCAGTAGGCCCGAGCGGCATCAAGAGACCCAGTACTTC
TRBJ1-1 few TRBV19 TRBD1 CASTSIGQGGTEAFF TGTGCCAGTACGAGTATAGGACAGGGAGGAACTGAAGCTTTCTTT
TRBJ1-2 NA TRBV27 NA CASSLRGANYGYTF TGTGCCAGCAGTTTGCGGGGGGCTAACTATGGCTACACCTTC
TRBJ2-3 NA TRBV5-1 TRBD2 CASSLEGLAGLGGTDTQYF TGCGCCAGCAGCTTGGAGGGACTAGCGGGACTTGGGGGCACAGATACGCAGTATTTT
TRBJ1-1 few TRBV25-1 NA CASSKQGVRTEAFF TGTGCCAGCAGTAAACAGGGCGTGAGAACTGAAGCTTTCTTT
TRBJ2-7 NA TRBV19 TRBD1 CASSTTRQGYEQYF TGTGCCAGTAGTACGACTCGACAGGGTTACGAGCAGTACTTC
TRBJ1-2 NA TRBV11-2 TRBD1 CASSPWTGEYGYTF TGTGCCAGCAGCCCGTGGACAGGGGAGTATGGCTACACCTTC
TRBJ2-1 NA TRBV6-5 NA CASSLNRASYNEQFF TGTGCCAGCAGTTTGAACAGGGCCTCCTACAATGAGCAGTTCTTC
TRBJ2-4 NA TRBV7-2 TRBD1 CASSWDRSKNIQYF TGTGCCAGCAGCTGGGACAGATCCAAAAACATTCAGTACTTC
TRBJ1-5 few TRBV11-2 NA CASSLGSRTPQHF TGTGCCAGCAGCCTGGGGAGCAGGACGCCCCAGCATTTT
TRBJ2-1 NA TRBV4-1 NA CASSPALEVSYNEQFF TGCGCCAGCAGCCCAGCGTTGGAGGTATCCTACAATGAGCAGTTCTTC
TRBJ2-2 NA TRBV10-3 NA CASQGTGNTGELFF TGTGCCTCCCAGGGGACGGGGAACACCGGGGAGCTGTTTTTT
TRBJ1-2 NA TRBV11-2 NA CASNRYRRGSMEGYTF TGTGCCAGCAACAGATACCGCAGGGGCTCTATGGAAGGCTACACCTTC
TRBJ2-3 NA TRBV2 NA CASSLLSLRGDTQYF TGTGCCAGCAGTCTACTGTCCCTACGAGGAGATACGCAGTATTTT
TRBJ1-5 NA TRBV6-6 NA CASTLGDFSNQPQHF TGTGCCAGCACACTCGGGGACTTTAGCAATCAGCCCCAGCATTTT
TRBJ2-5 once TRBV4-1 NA CASSQDFAGTVGQETQYF TGCGCCAGCAGCCAAGATTTTGCGGGGACAGTAGGCCAAGAGACCCAGTACTTC
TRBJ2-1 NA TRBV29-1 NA CSVVGAPSSYNEQFF TGCAGCGTTGTCGGAGCGCCGAGCTCCTACAATGAGCAGTTCTTC
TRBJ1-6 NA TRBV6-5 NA CASSYSSYSPLHF TGTGCCAGCAGTTACTCGTCGTATTCACCCCTCCACTTT
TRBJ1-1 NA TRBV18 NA CASSWDIKNTEAFF TGTGCCAGCTCGTGGGACATCAAGAACACTGAAGCTTTCTTT
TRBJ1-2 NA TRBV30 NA CAWTPGGGSGYTF TGTGCCTGGACCCCGGGAGGGGGAAGCGGCTACACCTTC
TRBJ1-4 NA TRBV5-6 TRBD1 CASSRGRGFEKLFF TGTGCCAGCAGCCGGGGCAGGGGGTTTGAAAAACTGTTTTTT
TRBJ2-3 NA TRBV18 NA CASSPGLTDTQYF TGTGCCAGCTCACCGGGGCTCACAGATACGCAGTATTTT
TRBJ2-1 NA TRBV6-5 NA CASRDRDFYNEQFF TGTGCCAGCAGGGACCGGGACTTTTACAATGAGCAGTTCTTC
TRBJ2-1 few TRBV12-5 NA CASGLPWGVSVNEQFF TGTGCTAGTGGTTTGCCTTGGGGGGTAAGCGTGAATGAGCAGTTCTTC
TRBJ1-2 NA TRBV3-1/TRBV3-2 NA CASSLGQLYGYTF TGTGCCAGCAGCCTAGGACAGCTCTATGGCTACACCTTC
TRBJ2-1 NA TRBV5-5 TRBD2 CASSLTGGPSYNEQFF TGTGCCAGCAGCTTGACGGGGGGGCCCTCCTACAATGAGCAGTTCTTC
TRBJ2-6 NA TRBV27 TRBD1 CASSFRWTGGYSGANVLTF TGTGCCAGCAGTTTCCGGTGGACAGGGGGGTACTCTGGGGCCAACGTCCTGACTTTC
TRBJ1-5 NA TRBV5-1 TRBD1 CASSLGQGSNQPQHF TGCGCCAGCAGCTTGGGACAGGGAAGCAATCAGCCCCAGCATTTT
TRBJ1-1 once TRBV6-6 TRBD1 CASRTGTARVWTEAFF TGTGCCAGCAGGACTGGGACAGCACGAGTTTGGACTGAAGCTTTCTTT
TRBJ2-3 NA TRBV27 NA CASSHRALSTDTQYF TGTGCCAGCAGCCACAGGGCCCTGTCCACAGATACGCAGTATTTT
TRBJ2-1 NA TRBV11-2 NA CASSLDAGAYNEQFF TGTGCCAGCAGCTTGGATGCAGGGGCCTACAATGAGCAGTTCTTC
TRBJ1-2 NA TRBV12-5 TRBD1 CASGLGQGHYGYTF TGTGCTAGTGGTTTGGGACAGGGACACTATGGCTACACCTTC
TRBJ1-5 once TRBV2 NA CASSEALVGGQPQHF TGTGCCAGCAGTGAAGCGCTAGTGGGAGGTCAGCCCCAGCATTTT
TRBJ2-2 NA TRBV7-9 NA CASSLDLDWNGLFF TGTGCCAGCAGCTTAGATCTAGATTGGAACGGGCTGTTTTTT